This is a list of T cell receptor beta chains from one sample in a study of cytomegalovirus exposure and HLA in healthy donors. The method was immunoSEQ multiplex PCR; TCRdb's version includes in-frame clones alone and lacks a portion of them. The sample holds fewer than 200,000 clones, about 80% seen once. Input material: PBMCs. These receptor sequences come from a boy between 10 and 17 years old in good health and CMV-seronegative. CDR3s include the opening cysteine and the closing phenylalanine or tryptophan. D genes are given only for firm matches. Not all rows give a size; the values are once, few, many and, for expanded clones, a class.

j_call: TRBJ2-5; v_call: TRBV30; d_call: TRBD2; clone_size: .; cdr3_aa: CAWSVLAGGVGETQYF; cdr3_nt: TGTGCCTGGAGTGTACTGGCGGGAGGGGTGGGAGAGACCCAGTACTTC
j_call: TRBJ1-2; v_call: TRBV30; d_call: .; clone_size: .; cdr3_aa: CAWSPGFQDYGYTF; cdr3_nt: TGTGCCTGGAGTCCAGGGTTTCAGGACTATGGCTACACCTTC
j_call: TRBJ2-7; v_call: TRBV27; d_call: .; clone_size: .; cdr3_aa: CASSFRSGGGISSYEQYF; cdr3_nt: TGTGCCAGCAGTTTCAGGTCTGGCGGCGGGATTAGCTCCTACGAGCAGTACTTC
j_call: TRBJ2-7; v_call: TRBV7-2; d_call: TRBD2; clone_size: .; cdr3_aa: CASSLGRLAGVPAYEQYF; cdr3_nt: TGTGCCAGCAGCTTAGGACGGCTAGCGGGAGTTCCAGCCTACGAGCAGTACTTC
j_call: TRBJ1-5; v_call: TRBV10-3; d_call: .; clone_size: .; cdr3_aa: CAISGSLGVDNQPQHF; cdr3_nt: TGTGCCATCAGTGGGTCATTAGGGGTGGACAATCAGCCCCAGCATTTT
j_call: TRBJ1-2; v_call: TRBV5-1; d_call: .; clone_size: .; cdr3_aa: CASRLDPGNYGYTF; cdr3_nt: TGCGCCAGCAGGCTGGACCCAGGGAACTATGGCTACACCTTC
j_call: TRBJ2-1; v_call: TRBV19; d_call: TRBD2; clone_size: .; cdr3_aa: CASSPISGSYNEQFF; cdr3_nt: TGTGCCAGTAGTCCGATCAGCGGGAGCTACAATGAGCAGTTCTTC
j_call: TRBJ1-2; v_call: TRBV29-1; d_call: TRBD1; clone_size: .; cdr3_aa: CSGPTGNGYTF; cdr3_nt: TGCAGCGGACCGACAGGGAATGGCTACACCTTC
j_call: TRBJ2-3; v_call: TRBV29-1; d_call: .; clone_size: once; cdr3_aa: CSVEEGTSKHF; cdr3_nt: TGCAGCGTTGAAGAGGGGACTTCAAAACATTTT
j_call: TRBJ1-1; v_call: TRBV19; d_call: .; clone_size: .; cdr3_aa: CASSDRGQGWTEAFF; cdr3_nt: TGTGCCAGTAGTGACCGGGGCCAGGGGTGGACTGAAGCTTTCTTT
j_call: TRBJ2-3; v_call: TRBV4-1; d_call: TRBD2; clone_size: .; cdr3_aa: CASSQAGTSGYTDTQYF; cdr3_nt: TGCGCCAGCAGCCAAGCCGGGACTAGCGGATACACAGATACGCAGTATTTT
j_call: TRBJ1-2; v_call: TRBV4-1; d_call: .; clone_size: .; cdr3_aa: CASSQEIRGKANYGYTF; cdr3_nt: TGCGCCAGCAGCCAAGAAATCAGGGGTAAAGCTAACTATGGCTACACCTTC
j_call: TRBJ1-6; v_call: TRBV7-8; d_call: TRBD1; clone_size: .; cdr3_aa: CASSLPTGGDSPLHF; cdr3_nt: TGTGCCAGCAGCTTGCCTACAGGGGGGGATTCACCCCTCCACTTT
j_call: TRBJ1-1; v_call: TRBV21-1; d_call: .; clone_size: .; cdr3_aa: CASSEVMNTEAFF; cdr3_nt: TGTGCCAGCAGCGAGGTTATGAACACTGAAGCTTTCTTT
j_call: TRBJ1-1; v_call: TRBV11-2; d_call: .; clone_size: .; cdr3_aa: CASSYNGNTEAFF; cdr3_nt: TGTGCCAGCAGCTACAATGGGAACACTGAAGCTTTCTTT
j_call: TRBJ2-1; v_call: TRBV10-1; d_call: .; clone_size: .; cdr3_aa: CASSESLLGIDEQFF; cdr3_nt: TGCGCCAGCAGTGAGTCTCTTCTGGGCATCGATGAGCAGTTCTTC
j_call: TRBJ1-5; v_call: TRBV28; d_call: TRBD1; clone_size: .; cdr3_aa: CASSTRQGLIQPQHF; cdr3_nt: TGTGCCAGCAGTACAAGACAGGGGCTGATTCAGCCCCAGCATTTT